Listed below are T cell receptor beta chains from one sample, sequenced in a study of T cells expressing NK-cell markers. TCRdb re-called the 5' RACE reads, yielding one record per CDR3 amino acid sequence without DNA. The table gives roughly 350,000 distinct CDR3 sequences; the top ten clones make up around 5.2% of it. The sample was blood T cells: a sorted CD56 or NKG2C T cell subset, CD4+ or CD8+ T cells, or bulk PBMC T cells (not recorded which). The receptors here all came from a man aged 18-75 years in good health. The CDR3 runs from the conserved cysteine through the conserved F or W.

V gene	J gene	CDR3 length	CDR3 protein
TRBV6-1	TRBJ2-7	14	CASSVDRANYEQYF
TRBV7-8	TRBJ2-5	15	CASTFITGPGETQYF
TRBV18	TRBJ2-3	13	CASSPPPPEVQYF
TRBV6-1	TRBJ2-2	16	CASSPPGRRSTGELFF
TRBV7-9	TRBJ1-4	15	CASSFDREGREKLFF
TRBV10-3	TRBJ2-4	17	CAISDPSSGGGGNIQYF
TRBV7-2	TRBJ2-2	15	CASSPRLGVGGELFF
TRBV6-5	TRBJ2-3	16	CASSPGLAGGLATQYF
TRBV18	TRBJ1-3	14	CASSPGYSGNTIYF
TRBV20-1	TRBJ2-7	14	CSAPIGDRGYEQYF
TRBV12-3/TRBV12-4	TRBJ2-3	15	CASSPAASMGDTQYF
TRBV5-1	TRBJ2-7	15	CASSFRTGRTYEQYF
TRBV3-1	TRBJ2-3	15	CASSRYTGEVDTQYF
TRBV12-3/TRBV12-4	TRBJ2-7	18	CASSLRGGWDRSSYEQYF
TRBV19	TRBJ2-7	14	CASSYSRVSYEQYF
TRBV11-2	TRBJ1-2	15	CASSPLDRGGYGYTF
TRBV7-2	TRBJ2-2	15	CASSLGTGNTGELFF
TRBV20-1	TRBJ1-5	15	CSARGLFGSNQPQHF
TRBV7-8	TRBJ2-7	14	CASSLTGKAYEQYF
TRBV6-5	TRBJ2-7	15	CASSYSDAGHYEQYF
TRBV7-8	TRBJ2-3	16	CASSPRRLAGTDTQYF
TRBV12-3/TRBV12-4	TRBJ1-3	15	CASSIMSTPGNTIYF
TRBV19	TRBJ2-2	17	CASSMSSVRLNTGELFF
TRBV7-3	TRBJ1-1	14	CASSFRGQGIEAFF
TRBV20-1	TRBJ2-7	13	CSARRPISYEQYF
TRBV5-6	TRBJ2-3	16	CASSFDFVASTDTQYF
TRBV4-2	TRBJ2-7	15	CASSQVSGDSYEQYF
TRBV6-1	TRBJ1-3	15	CASRRDLRAGNTIYF
TRBV5-6	TRBJ1-1	14	CASNYDRGDTEAFF
TRBV5-1	TRBJ2-7	13	CASSPGQGNEQYF
TRBV9	TRBJ1-1	15	CASTASGTANTEAFF
TRBV20-1	TRBJ2-3	12	CSARVYGDTQYF
TRBV27	TRBJ1-3	14	CASRRDRLGNTIYF
TRBV18	TRBJ2-1	16	CASSQTSGGSLNEQFF
TRBV6-1	TRBJ1-5	14	CASSTGRDNQPQHF
TRBV7-2	TRBJ1-5	16	CASSSGGVYSNQPQHF
TRBV18	TRBJ2-1	13	CASSTGLVNEQFF
TRBV29-1	TRBJ2-7	14	CSVDHGDRGYEQYF
TRBV12-3/TRBV12-4	TRBJ1-6	17	CASRVSSGQYYNSPLHF
TRBV15	TRBJ1-6	19	CATSRHTRTGSSYNSPLHF
TRBV28	TRBJ1-3	14	CASSLVGPGNTIYF
TRBV2	TRBJ1-3	15	CASSALGLEGNTIYF
TRBV7-9	TRBJ1-1	17	CASSLVFGDRGNTEAFF
TRBV18	TRBJ2-7	15	CASSQMRTGFDEQYF
TRBV7-9	TRBJ1-2	12	CASTGGSYGYTF
TRBV6-2/TRBV6-3	TRBJ1-5	16	CASSYSRGTRNQPQHF
TRBV27	TRBJ2-2	18	CASSLPPGAGGPTGELFF
TRBV18	TRBJ2-1	14	CASSRARAPNEQFF